The sample holds a few counts of the clone carrying this TCR beta chain. TCRdb reanalysed the RACE reads using MiXCR and keeps one entry per CDR3 protein. The sample has approximately 75,000 distinct CDR3 sequences; approximately 9% are singletons. This specimen comes from a study of human T cells and chemical hapten exposure. This CDR3 has 15 residues. Germline CDR1 and CDR2: MNHEY and SMNVEV (reference sequence). V lost 1 base and J lost 1, with 7 bases in between. Time point specified: patch test 2, 6 weeks after DPC sensitization. The treatment denotes: therapeutic diphenylcyclopropenone sensitization with weekly scalp DPC.

The chain employs TRBV27 and TRBJ2-2, with D possibly being TRBD2 (6 bases). The source was whole blood, collected in connection with sensitization to the hapten diphenylcyclopropenone (DPC). This clonotype was obtained from a woman aged 45-65 years with alopecia areata. Some clones in this sample may be carry-over from other donors' samples. The chain's CDR3 is CASSLWGGNTGELFF. DNA of the CDR3: TGTGCCAGCAGTTTATGGGGAGGGAACACCGGGGAGCTGTTTTTT.